This T cell receptor beta chain was sequenced during a study of cytomegalovirus exposure and HLA in healthy donors. Samples came from healthy bone marrow donors. At sampling all donors were nominally healthy, likely with unrecorded immune exposures. PCR employed 60 Vbeta and 13 Jbeta primers. The method was immunoSEQ multiplex PCR; TCRdb's version includes in-frame clones alone and lacks a portion of them. The sample contains 110,000 or so clones, around 69% of which appear only once. For this clone: Its matching antigen is unknown.

Between the trimmed V and J ends, which lost 0 bases and 2 bases, there was a span of 12 bases. The CDR3 covers 15 residues. The germline CDR1 and CDR2 sequences are SGHRS and YFSETQ. Broader study findings: It emerged from a later analysis that several of the most significant clusters appeared to be linked to common viral pathogens. Highly shared sequence variants in one cluster were likely a sequencing artifact.

This clonotype was obtained from a man in his forties or fifties in good health and CMV-seropositive. The chain joins TRBV5-1 to TRBJ2-7; D gene unclear. The sequencing sample was made of PBMCs. The CDR3 DNA follows: TGCGCCAGCAGCTTGGTTCCCTCGGGTGCCTACGAGCAGTACTTC. It specifies CASSLVPSGAYEQYF.